This TCR beta chain came from a study of blood T cell repertoires in COVID-19. Libraries were prepared by immunoSEQ multiplex PCR; TCRdb keeps only in-frame clonotypes and omits some of them. In the table there are roughly 250,000 clones, approximately 79% of which are singletons. The TCR comes from a woman older than 75 with active or convalescent COVID-19. The specimen sequenced was peripheral blood.

The CDR3 DNA sequence: TGTGCCAGCAGACACCCGGACAGGGGCTACGAGCAGTACTTC. It specifies CASRHPDRGYEQYF. The V call is TRBV6-5, the J call TRBJ2-7, with TRBD1 matching 9 bases. With V trimmed by 6 bases and J by 3 bases, 6 bases remained unmatched. The CDR3 is 14 residues long. Germline assignment: CDR1 MNHEY and CDR2 SVGAGI.